This T cell receptor (beta chain) comes out of a study of blood T cells in healthy people across ages. Whole-study findings and limits: Leaving the PBMCs unsorted stopped any conclusive comparison of naive versus antigen-experienced cells.

About this clonotype itself: Its antigen is unknown.

Donation came from healthy Caucasian individuals in Russia who were aged about 6 to 90. The CDR3 covers 12 residues. With 4 bases removed from V and 5 bases from J, the gap between germline ends came to 7 bases. Per germline, CDR1 MNHNS and CDR2 SASEGT. Primers used in a second PCR of about 7 to 11 cycles were a sample-barcoded 5' primer and a J-beta primer mix. Using its own MiXCR run on the 5' RACE reads, TCRdb lists one record per CDR3 protein. The repertoire includes more than 1,000,000 distinct CDR3 sequences, less than 25% of them detected once, and about 0.72% sits in the top ten. Separately, the same data were catalogued under a study of T cells of mothers and their children. From that report: Donors comprised a few healthy Caucasian mothers plus their six children. The effect of thymic selection on TCR recombination output is similar between related and unrelated pairs.

The sample taken for sequencing was blood. The chain couples TRBV6-1 to TRBJ2-3; D unclear. The sequence was obtained from a girl aged 2 to 10 in good health. The CDR3 spells CASSGPQDTQYF. The CDR3, as DNA: TGTGCCAGCAGTGGACCCCAAGATACGCAGTATTTT.